Shown below are 19 T cell receptor beta chains from a single sample sequenced in a study of cytomegalovirus exposure and HLA in healthy donors. The PCR made use of 60 Vbeta and 13 Jbeta primers. The method was immunoSEQ multiplex PCR; TCRdb's version includes in-frame clones alone and lacks a portion of them. The table includes 150,000 to 200,000 clones, 65% to 80% detected once. Sequenced sample: PBMCs. The receptor source for this set is a woman in her thirties or forties in good health and CMV-seronegative.

The V and J genes are TRBV4-3 and TRBJ1-2; perhaps TRBD1 as D (5 bases). Germline assignment: CDR1 LGHNA and CDR2 YSLEER. V lost 0 bases to trimming and J lost 3 bases, with 14 bases between them. This CDR3 comprises 16 residues. CDR3 residues: CASSQDPEEGYYGYTF. The CDR3 DNA reads TGCGCCAGCAGCCAAGACCCCGAGGAGGGGTACTATGGCTACACCTTC.

CDR3 in amino acids: CASSATWTGNYGYTF. DNA of the CDR3: TGTGCCAGCAGCGCTACCTGGACAGGAAACTATGGCTACACCTTC. V is TRBV9 and J is TRBJ1-2, with TRBD1 matching over 7 bases. The J segment lost 2 bases and the V segment lost 3 bases, leaving 7 bases of the junction unmatched. Germline V gives CDR1 SGDLS, CDR2 YYNGEE. The CDR3 spans 15 residues.

This clone has just one count. The chain carries TRBV6-5 and TRBJ1-5, with 7 bases fitting TRBD1. Germline trimming cut 2 bases from V and 10 bases from J; bases unmatched to any gene: 14. Germline-derived CDR1 and CDR2 are MNHEY and SVGAGI. This CDR3 has 16 residues. CDR3 nucleotide sequence: TGTGCCAGCAGTTACCGGACAGGTGGAGGACAATTTCCCCAGCATTTT. Translating it yields CASSYRTGGGQFPQHF.

The chain recombines TRBV5-1 with TRBJ1-1; D call uncertain. V was clipped by 2 bases and J by 4 bases, with 12 bases between them. Germline assignment: CDR1 SGHRS and CDR2 YFSETQ. The length of the CDR3 is 14 residues. CDR3 loop: CASSFQAGFTEAFF. CDR3 in DNA: TGCGCCAGCAGCTTCCAGGCTGGATTCACTGAAGCTTTCTTT. The variable domain in full, completed from reference TRBV5-1 and TRBJ1-1, reads KAGVTQTPRYLIKTRGQQVTLSCSPISGHRSVSWYQQTPGQGLQFLFEYFSETQRNKGNFPGRFSGRQFSNSRSEMNVSTLELGDSALYLCASSFQAGFTEAFFGQGTRLTVV.

J is TRBJ2-6 and V is TRBV5-6, with D possibly TRBD2 on 6 matching bases. Germline loops: CDR1 SGHDT, CDR2 YYEEEE. CDR3 length: 15 amino acids. Trimming took 1 base from V and 2 from J, leaving 7 bases between them. The CDR3 protein is CASSLRGAGANVLTF. The CDR3 DNA reads TGTGCCAGCAGCTTGCGCGGGGCTGGGGCCAACGTCCTGACTTTC.

The genes are TRBV5-4 and TRBJ1-2, with D unclear. Trimming took 10 bases from V and 4 from J, leaving 14 bases between them. Germline CDR1 and CDR2: SGHNT and YYREEE (reference sequence). The length of the CDR3 is 12 residues. The CDR3 is CACHSNSYGYTF. CDR3 DNA sequence: TGTGCCTGTCATAGTAATAGCTATGGCTACACCTTC.

This chain links TRBV12-5 with TRBJ2-4; 15 nucleotides match TRBD2. V dropped 3 bases and J dropped 2; count of bases not matched to a gene: 14. CDR3 length: 21 residues. Germline CDR1 and CDR2: LGHNT and FRNRAP. Here the CDR3 reads CASGFWTPGTSGRLSKNIQYF. CDR3 nucleotide sequence: TGTGCTAGTGGTTTCTGGACCCCCGGGACTAGCGGGAGGTTGTCCAAAAACATTCAGTACTTC.

There are a few counts of this clone. This rearrangement joins TRBV7-2 to TRBJ2-3; D may be TRBD2 (5 bases). This CDR3 contains 16 residues. Germline-derived CDR1 and CDR2 are SGHTA and FQGNSA. The V gene lost 3 bases and the J gene lost 2 bases, with 15 bases spanning the gap. DNA for the CDR3: TGTGCCAGCAGCTTCGGCCGGGGATGGCTCACAGATACGCAGTATTTT. This encodes CASSFGRGWLTDTQYF.

DNA for the CDR3: TGTGCCAGCAGCCGTAAACAGGGCGCGGAGTACTTC. It is translated as CASSRKQGAEYF. The chain couples TRBV7-9 to TRBJ2-5; weak D call: TRBD1 (6 bases). The ends were cut back, 5 bases at V and 12 bases at J, with 16 bases in the middle. From germline, CDR1 is SEHNR and CDR2 FQNEAQ (reference sequence). This CDR3 contains 12 residues. The full variable domain, in which reference TRBV7-9 and TRBJ2-5 provide the parts outside the CDR3, is DTGVSQNPRHKITKRGQNVTFRCDPISEHNRLYWYRQTLGQGPEFLTYFQNEAQLEKSRLLSDRFSAERPKGSFSTLEIQRTEQGDSAMYLCASSRKQGAEYFGPGTRLLVL.

The chain recombines TRBV5-4 with TRBJ2-5, with D maybe TRBD2 (6 bases). CDR1 is SGHNT, CDR2 YYREEE, per germline (reference sequence). CDR3 length: 15 amino acids. The V gene lost 0 bases and the J gene lost 5 bases, with 14 bases spanning the gap. For the CDR3, the DNA is TGTGCCAGCAGCTTGGGTCCGGGGGACGGGGAGACCCAGTACTTC. Translated: CASSLGPGDGETQYF.

Note on this clone: One end of the junction is discordant with germline, which a read error may explain. This chain links TRBV7-9 with TRBJ1-1; 7 bases fit TRBD1. There are 15 residues in the CDR3. From germline, CDR1 is SEHNR and CDR2 FQNEAQ (reference sequence). The DNA for the CDR3 is TGTTCCAGCAGCTTAGAGGCAGGGGGTGTTACTGAAGCTTTCTTT. Amino acids: CSSSLEAGGVTEAFF.

The chain links TRBV19 to TRBJ2-2; tentatively, D is TRBD2 (5 bases). CDR1 is LNHDA and CDR2 is SQIVND in the germline V gene (reference sequence). V was trimmed by 4 bases and J by 8 bases, leaving 14 bases between them. This CDR3 comprises 14 residues. In DNA form, the CDR3 reads TGTGCCAGTAGTACCTCAGTCGGGGTGGGGGAGCTGTTTTTT. This translates into CASSTSVGVGELFF.

This clone has only a few counts. This chain uses TRBV7-3 with TRBJ2-7, with 8 bases identical to TRBD2. This CDR3 has 13 amino acids. V was pared by 8 bases and J by 3 bases, with 6 bases of the junction left unmatched. The germline CDR1 and CDR2 sequences are SGHTA and FQGTGA. CDR3 DNA sequence: TGTGCCAGCGCGCTAGCGGGCAACTACGAGCAGTACTTC. As protein: CASALAGNYEQYF.

The V and J genes are TRBV21-1 and TRBJ2-7; TRBD1, the table's D call, was not compared with the DNA. TRBV21-1 is a known pseudogene. The CDR3 length is 17 residues. CDR3: CASSTTEASTGSYEQYV. CDR3 coding DNA: TGTGCCAGCAGCACTACTGAGGCTTCTACAGGCAGCTACGAGCAGTACGTC.

The chain recombines TRBV30 with TRBJ1-2; TRBD1 is a possible D gene (6 bases). Germline CDR1 GTSNPN, CDR2 SVGIG (reference sequence). Trimming left V 3 bases short and J 6 bases short, with 23 bases between. The CDR3 consists of 16 residues. The CDR3, as DNA: TGTGCCTGGAGCCGCCCGGGGGGCCTTCTACTTAATGGCTACACCTTC. Protein sequence: CAWSRPGGLLLNGYTF.

Only a few counts were recorded for this clone. V gene TRBV5-1 combines with J gene TRBJ2-1; a weak D match, TRBD1 (7 bases). CDR3 size: 15 residues. Germline CDR1 reads SGHRS; CDR2 reads YFSETQ. V was pared by 8 bases and J by 7 bases, with 22 bases between. This chain's CDR3 is CASSLWQGGGNEQFF. Here the CDR3 DNA reads TGCGCCAGTAGCCTGTGGCAGGGGGGTGGGAATGAGCAGTTCTTC. Full variable domain (outside the CDR3, taken from reference TRBV5-1 and TRBJ2-1): KAGVTQTPRYLIKTRGQQVTLSCSPISGHRSVSWYQQTPGQGLQFLFEYFSETQRNKGNFPGRFSGRQFSNSRSEMNVSTLELGDSALYLCASSLWQGGGNEQFFGPGTRLTVL.

The chain recombines TRBV5-1 with TRBJ2-3, with a tentative D call TRBD1 (6 bases). This CDR3 is 16 amino acids long. The ends were cut back, 2 bases at V and 0 bases at J, with 13 bases in the middle. The germline gives CDR1 SGHRS, CDR2 YFSETQ. The CDR3 sequence is CASSFRQAGSTDTQYF. In nucleotides, the CDR3 is TGCGCCAGCAGCTTCCGACAGGCGGGCAGCACAGATACGCAGTATTTT.

This clone was seen a few times. This sequence joins TRBV27 and TRBJ1-5; 7 bases match TRBD1. The germline V gene encodes CDR1 MNHEY and CDR2 SMNVEV (reference sequence). J gave up 4 bases and V 6 bases, and 12 bases lay outside the gene matches. CDR3 size: 16 residues. The CDR3 DNA is TGTGCCAGCAGCGGGACAGCCGGCCTGTTTAATCAGCCCCAGCATTTT. Translating gives CASSGTAGLFNQPQHF.

J is TRBJ2-1 and V is TRBV7-2; tentative D call: TRBD2 (6 bases). CDR1 SGHTA and CDR2 FQGNSA come from the germline V gene. CDR3 length equals 15 residues. Deletions cut 0 bases from V and 3 bases from J, with 9 bases between. CDR3 protein: CASSLAGLNYNEQFF. Written as DNA, the CDR3 is TGTGCCAGCAGCTTAGCGGGACTCAACTACAATGAGCAGTTCTTC.